This entry features one TCR beta chain sequence. This may arise from a read error, as a much more abundant clone is one base away. Germline lookup yields CDR1 SGHTA and CDR2 FQGNSA. The CDR3 has 15 residues. The data derive from a study of T-cell reconstitution after alpha-beta-depleted transplantation in children. The library targeted TCRbeta and was prepared with unique molecular identifiers. TCRdb fed the PCR reads into MiXCR, producing one record per CDR3 protein. The table lists about 200,000 distinct CDR3 sequences, 5% to 7.5% of them singletons. The V and J genes are TRBV7-2 and TRBJ2-7, with TRBD1 matching 9 bases. The origin of this receptor is a girl in the first two years of life with combined immunodeficiency, due to receive a stem cell transplant. The starting material was PBMCs, obtained before TCRalphabeta/CD19-depleted stem cell transplant. The CDR3 nucleotides are TGTGCCAGCAGCGTAGCCGGGACAGGGTATCACGAGCAGTACTTC. Residues: CASSVAGTGYHEQYF. The full variable domain, rest sourced from reference TRBV7-2 and TRBJ2-7, is GAGVSQSPSNKVTEKGKDVELRCDPISGHTALYWYRQSLGQGLEFLIYFQGNSAPDKSGLPSDRFSAERTGGSVSTLTIQRTQQEDSAVYLCASSVAGTGYHEQYFGPGTRLTVT.